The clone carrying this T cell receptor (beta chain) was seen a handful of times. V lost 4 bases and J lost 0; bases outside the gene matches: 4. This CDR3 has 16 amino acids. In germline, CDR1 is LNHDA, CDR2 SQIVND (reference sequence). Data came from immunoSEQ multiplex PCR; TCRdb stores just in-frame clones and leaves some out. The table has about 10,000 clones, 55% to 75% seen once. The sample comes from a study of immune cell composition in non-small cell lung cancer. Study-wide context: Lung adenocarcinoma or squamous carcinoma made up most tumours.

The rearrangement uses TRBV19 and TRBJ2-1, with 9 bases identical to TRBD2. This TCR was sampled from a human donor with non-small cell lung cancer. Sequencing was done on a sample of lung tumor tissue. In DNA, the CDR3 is TGTGCCAGTAGTAGAGCGGGGGGCCTCTCCTACAATGAGCAGTTCTTC. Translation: CASSRAGGLSYNEQFF. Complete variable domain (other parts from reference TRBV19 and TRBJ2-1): DGGITQSPKYLFRKEGQNVTLSCEQNLNHDAMYWYRQDPGQGLRLIYYSQIVNDFQKGDIAEGYSVSREKKESFPLTVTSAQKNPTAFYLCASSRAGGLSYNEQFFGPGTRLTVL.